This T cell receptor (beta chain) came from a study of OX40 agonist ivuxolimab in advanced cancers. On the study more broadly: Patients were approximately 80% male with ages roughly 20 to 90, mean 60. Partial responses occurred in three patients (one hepatocellular carcinoma, two cutaneous melanoma). Study conclusions and caveats: At 0.1 to 3.0 mg/kg and by week 6, clonal expansion occurred in CD4+ and CD8+ blood T cells.

Only in-frame clones appear in the TCRdb table, and some are missing; sequencing was by immunoSEQ multiplex PCR. The sample holds fewer than 25,000 clones, 84% seen once. The CDR3 runs to 17 residues. Germline CDR1 is SGHVS and CDR2 is FQNEAQ. The junction had 9 bases not matched to a gene; V was cut back by 0 bases and J by 3 bases. As for this clone: The target antigen is unknown.

The receptor was isolated from an adult with an advanced solid tumor such as melanoma, head and neck, liver or kidney cancer. The chain combines TRBV7-8 with TRBJ2-3; 7 bases align to TRBD2. The source was CD4+ or CD8+ T cells sorted from blood, collected in a trial of the OX40 agonist ivuxolimab. The CDR3 region has the DNA TGTGCCAGCAGCTTAGCCCACTTTCGGGGGGTAACAGATACGCAGTATTTT. Translated: CASSLAHFRGVTDTQYF.